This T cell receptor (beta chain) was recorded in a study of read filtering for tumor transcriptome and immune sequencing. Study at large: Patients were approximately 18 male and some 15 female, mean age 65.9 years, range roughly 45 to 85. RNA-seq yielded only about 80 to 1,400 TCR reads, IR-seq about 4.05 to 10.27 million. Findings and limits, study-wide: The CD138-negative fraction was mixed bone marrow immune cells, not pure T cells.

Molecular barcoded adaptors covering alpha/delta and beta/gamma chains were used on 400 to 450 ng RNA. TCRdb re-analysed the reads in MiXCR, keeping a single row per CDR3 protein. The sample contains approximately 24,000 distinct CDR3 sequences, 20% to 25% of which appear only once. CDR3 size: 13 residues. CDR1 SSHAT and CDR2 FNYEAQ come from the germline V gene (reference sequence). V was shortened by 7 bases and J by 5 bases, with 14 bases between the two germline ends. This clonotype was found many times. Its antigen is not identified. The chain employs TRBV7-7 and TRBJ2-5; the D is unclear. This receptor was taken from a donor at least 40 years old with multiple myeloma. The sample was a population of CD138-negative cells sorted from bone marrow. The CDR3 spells CASTPHPGETQYF. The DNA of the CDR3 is TGTGCCAGCACCCCGCACCCGGGCGAGACCCAGTACTTC.